Listed below are T cell receptor beta chains from one sample, sequenced in a study of shared clonotypes between healthy human individuals. Method: immunoSEQ multiplex PCR; TCRdb's copy keeps in-frame clones and lacks some. The sample yields 2 million to 2.5 million clones, over 85% seen once. The sequenced material came from naive CD4+ T cells from PBMCs. These receptors came from a man between 18 and 35 years old in good health. Some clones in this sample may be carry-over from other donors' samples. Each CDR3 is given with its conserved first and last residue. The order of the fields is J gene, clone size, D gene, V gene, CDR3 DNA, CDR3 protein. The D gene is left open where the match is weak. Only some rows state a clone size, as once, few, many or a class for expanded clones.

TRBJ2-2 | - | - | TRBV7-3 | TGTGCCAGCAGGCGGACGGGGAACACCGGGGAGCTGTTTTTT | CASRRTGNTGELFF
TRBJ1-1 | - | - | TRBV7-9 | TGTGCCAGCAGCCCGTCGGGGGGGGCGTGGACTGAAGCTTTCTTT | CASSPSGGAWTEAFF
TRBJ2-2 | - | - | TRBV10-1 | TGCGCCAGCAAGGACTCGAACACCGGGGAGCTGTTTTTT | CASKDSNTGELFF
TRBJ2-4 | - | - | TRBV28 | TGTGCCAGCAGCCAACACTACAGGGCCAAAAACATTCAGTACTTC | CASSQHYRAKNIQYF
TRBJ2-3 | once | - | TRBV5-8 | TGTGCCAGCACCATGCTCAAGCGGGATACGCAGTATTTT | CASTMLKRDTQYF
TRBJ2-7 | - | TRBD2 | TRBV7-9 | TGTGCCAGCAGCCTATTAGGTGGCACTAGCGGGTCGGGTGAGCAGTACTTC | CASSLLGGTSGSGEQYF
TRBJ2-7 | - | - | TRBV5-1 | TGCGCCAGCAGTTCGGGTTACGAGCAGTACTTC | CASSSGYEQYF
TRBJ2-2 | - | TRBD1 | TRBV7-3 | TGTGCCAGCAGCCCCCAGGGGGCGACCACCGGGGAGCTGTTTTTT | CASSPQGATTGELFF
TRBJ1-1 | - | TRBD1 | TRBV10-3 | TGTGCCATCAGTGAAAGGGACAGGGGAGCCACTGAAGCTTTCTTT | CAISERDRGATEAFF
TRBJ1-2 | - | - | TRBV7-2 | TGTGCCAGCAGCTTAGCCTTCCCGGAGGGGAACTATGGCTACACCTTC | CASSLAFPEGNYGYTF
TRBJ2-5 | - | TRBD2 | TRBV7-3 | TGTGCCAGCAGCTTAAGCGGGAGCGGAGAGACCCAGTACTTC | CASSLSGSGETQYF
TRBJ1-4 | - | - | TRBV28 | TGTGCCAGCAGTCCTAACGAGGGCTCGGAAAAACTGTTTTTT | CASSPNEGSEKLFF
TRBJ1-1 | once | - | TRBV7-2 | TGTGCCAGCAGTCGAATTAGCGACAGGTGGATGAACACTGAAGCTTTCTTT | CASSRISDRWMNTEAFF
TRBJ2-2 | - | TRBD2 | TRBV9 | TGTGCCAGCAGCCGACCCGGGACTAGCGGGAGCGGGACCGGGGAGCTGTTTTTT | CASSRPGTSGSGTGELFF
TRBJ1-2 | - | TRBD1 | TRBV27 | TGTGCCACCTCCTCCTGGGACAGGATTAAATATGGCTACACCTTC | CATSSWDRIKYGYTF